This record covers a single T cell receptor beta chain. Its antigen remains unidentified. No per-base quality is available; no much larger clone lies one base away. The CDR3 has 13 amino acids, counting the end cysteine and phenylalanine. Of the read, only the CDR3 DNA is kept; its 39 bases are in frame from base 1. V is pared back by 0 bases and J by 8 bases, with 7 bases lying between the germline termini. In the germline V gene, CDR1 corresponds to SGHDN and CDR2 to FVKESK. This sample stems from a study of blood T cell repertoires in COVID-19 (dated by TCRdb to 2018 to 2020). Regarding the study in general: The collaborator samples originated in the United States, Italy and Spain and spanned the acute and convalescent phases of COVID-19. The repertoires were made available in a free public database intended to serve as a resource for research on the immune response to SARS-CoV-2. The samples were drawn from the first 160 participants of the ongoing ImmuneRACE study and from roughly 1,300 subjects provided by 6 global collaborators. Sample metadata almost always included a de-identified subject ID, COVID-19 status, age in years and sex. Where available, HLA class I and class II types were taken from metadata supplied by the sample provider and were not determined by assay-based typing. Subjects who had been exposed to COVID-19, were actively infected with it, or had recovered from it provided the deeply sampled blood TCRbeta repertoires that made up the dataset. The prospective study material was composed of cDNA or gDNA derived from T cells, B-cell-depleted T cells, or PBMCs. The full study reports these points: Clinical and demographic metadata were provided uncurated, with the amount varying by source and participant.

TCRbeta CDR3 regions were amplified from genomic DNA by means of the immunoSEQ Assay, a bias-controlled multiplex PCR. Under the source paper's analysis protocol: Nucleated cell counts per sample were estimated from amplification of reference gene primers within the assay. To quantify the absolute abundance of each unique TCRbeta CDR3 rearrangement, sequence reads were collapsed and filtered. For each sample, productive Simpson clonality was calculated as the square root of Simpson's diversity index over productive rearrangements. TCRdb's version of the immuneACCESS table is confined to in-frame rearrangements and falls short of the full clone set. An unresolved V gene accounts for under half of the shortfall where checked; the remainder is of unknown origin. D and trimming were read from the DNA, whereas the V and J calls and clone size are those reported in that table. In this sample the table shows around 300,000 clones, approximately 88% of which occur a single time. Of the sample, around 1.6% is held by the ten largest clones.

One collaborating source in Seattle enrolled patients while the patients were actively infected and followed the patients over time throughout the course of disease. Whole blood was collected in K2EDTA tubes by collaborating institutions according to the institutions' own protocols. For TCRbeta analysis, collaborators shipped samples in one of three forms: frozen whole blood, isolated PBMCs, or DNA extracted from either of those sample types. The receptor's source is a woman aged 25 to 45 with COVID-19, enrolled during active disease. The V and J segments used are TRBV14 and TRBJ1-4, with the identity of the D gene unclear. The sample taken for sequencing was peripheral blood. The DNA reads TGTGCCAGCAGCCAAGAGCCGGGGGAAAAACTGTTTTTT. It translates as CASSQEPGEKLFF.